The clone carrying this TCR beta chain was counted only a few times. As yet, its antigen is unknown. Since all of the isolated RNA was reverse transcribed, expressed TCRB transcripts were what got sequenced. Naive, central memory and regulatory T cell samples yielded about 3.57 million reads on average. Using immunoSEQ multiplex PCR, the repertoire was profiled, and TCRdb retains in-frame clones only, with some absent. The table shows about 340,000 clones, with about 13% occurring only once. These data belong to a study of beta chain features in type 1 diabetes. The germline V and J ends were trimmed by 5 bases and 4 bases, with 22 bases remaining between them. CDR3 length: 16 amino acids. The germline V gene encodes CDR1 SGHDT and CDR2 YYEEEE. Study-wide points: Although PCR might favor shorter templates, it would do so equally in patients and controls. The study found moderately but significantly shorter TCRB CDR3s in all four CD4+ subsets of Type 1 diabetes patients.

CD45RO/CCR7/CD25/CD127/CD95/CD27 separated CD4+ naive, central memory, regulatory and stem cell-like memory cells by sorting. This clonotype was obtained from a woman under 30 with type 1 diabetes. Material for sequencing was naive CD4+ T cells from blood. This chain connects TRBV5-6 to TRBJ2-7, with a tentative D call TRBD2 (6 bases). Here the CDR3 DNA reads TGTGCCAGCAGTCAGATCACGGGACTCGAAGATTACGAGCAGTACGTC. It translates to CASSQITGLEDYEQYV.